The entry below gives a single T cell receptor (beta chain) sequence along with its context. Trimming took 0 bases from V and 5 from J, leaving 16 bases between them. Germline V gene lookup returns CDR1 WSHSY and CDR2 SAAADI. This CDR3 has 16 residues. TCRdb keeps only in-frame clones here, not all; method: immunoSEQ multiplex PCR. The table has about 200,000 clones, 65% to 90% seen once. This specimen comes from a study of blood T cell repertoires in COVID-19. The receptor was isolated from a middle-aged woman with acute COVID-19. This sequence joins TRBV10-2 and TRBJ2-5; D is ambiguous. What was sequenced was PBMCs or T cells enriched from blood (not recorded which). This chain's CDR3 is CASSESIWPKIETQYF. The CDR3 DNA follows: TGCGCCAGCAGTGAGTCGATTTGGCCAAAAATCGAGACCCAGTACTTC.